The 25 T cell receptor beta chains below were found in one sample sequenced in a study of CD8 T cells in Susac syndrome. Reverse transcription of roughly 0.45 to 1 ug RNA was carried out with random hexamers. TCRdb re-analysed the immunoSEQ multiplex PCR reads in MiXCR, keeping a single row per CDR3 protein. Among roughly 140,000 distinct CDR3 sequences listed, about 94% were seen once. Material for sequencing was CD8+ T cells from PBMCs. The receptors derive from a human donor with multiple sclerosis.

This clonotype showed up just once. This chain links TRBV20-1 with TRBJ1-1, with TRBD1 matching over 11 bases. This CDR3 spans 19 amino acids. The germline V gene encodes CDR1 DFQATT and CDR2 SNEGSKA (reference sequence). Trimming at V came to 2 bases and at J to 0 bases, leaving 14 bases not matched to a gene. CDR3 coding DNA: TGCAGTGCTAGATCGAGGGACAGGGGGATCAGCCTCATGAACACTGAAGCTTTCTTT. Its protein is CSARSRDRGISLMNTEAFF.

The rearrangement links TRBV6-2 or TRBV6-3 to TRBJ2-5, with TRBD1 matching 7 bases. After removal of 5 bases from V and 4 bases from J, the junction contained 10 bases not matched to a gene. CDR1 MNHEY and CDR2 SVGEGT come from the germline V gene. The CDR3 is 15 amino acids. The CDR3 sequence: CASSPLGQTGETQYF. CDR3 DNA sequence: TGTGCCAGCAGTCCCCTGGGACAGACGGGAGAGACCCAGTACTTC.

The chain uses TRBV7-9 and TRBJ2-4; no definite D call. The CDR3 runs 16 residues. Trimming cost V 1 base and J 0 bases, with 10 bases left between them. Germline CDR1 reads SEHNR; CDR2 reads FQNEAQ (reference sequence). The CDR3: CASSLEGSRAKNIQYF. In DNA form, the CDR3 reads TGTGCCAGCAGCTTAGAGGGCAGCCGAGCCAAAAACATTCAGTACTTC.

The CDR3 here is CASKRSYNSPLHF. The DNA for the CDR3 is TGTGCCAGCAAGCGATCCTATAATTCACCCCTCCACTTT. The rearrangement uses TRBV12-3 or TRBV12-4 and TRBJ1-6; no reliable D call. V was pared by 7 bases and J by 1 base, with 5 bases between. The CDR3 has 13 amino acids.

The CDR3 protein is CASSVQGTAPIANEKLFF. The CDR3 DNA is TGTGCCAGTAGTGTCCAAGGGACAGCCCCTATTGCTAATGAAAAACTGTTTTTT. The chain employs TRBV19 and TRBJ1-4, with 7 bases matching TRBD1. The CDR3 is 18 residues long. Germline V CDR1 and CDR2: LNHDA, SQIVND (reference sequence). V dropped 5 bases and J dropped 3; count of bases not matched to a gene: 15.

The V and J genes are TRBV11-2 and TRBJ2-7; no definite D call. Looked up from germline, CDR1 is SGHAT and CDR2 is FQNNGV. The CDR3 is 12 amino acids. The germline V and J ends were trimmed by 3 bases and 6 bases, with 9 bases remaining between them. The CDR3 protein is CASSFTAREQYF. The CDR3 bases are TGTGCCAGCAGCTTTACAGCCCGCGAGCAGTACTTC.

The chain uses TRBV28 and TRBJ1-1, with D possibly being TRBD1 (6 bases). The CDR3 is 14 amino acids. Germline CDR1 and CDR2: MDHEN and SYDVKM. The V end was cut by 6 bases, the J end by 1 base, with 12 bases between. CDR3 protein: CASRRTARNTEAFF. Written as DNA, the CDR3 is TGTGCCAGCAGACGGACAGCACGGAACACTGAAGCTTTCTTT.

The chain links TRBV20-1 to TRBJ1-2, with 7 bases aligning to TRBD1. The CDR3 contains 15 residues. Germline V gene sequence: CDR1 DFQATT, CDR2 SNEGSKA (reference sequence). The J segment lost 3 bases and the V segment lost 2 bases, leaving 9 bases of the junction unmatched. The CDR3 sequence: CSARRGQGPDYGYTF. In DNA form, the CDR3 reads TGCAGTGCTAGAAGGGGGCAGGGGCCGGACTATGGCTACACCTTC.

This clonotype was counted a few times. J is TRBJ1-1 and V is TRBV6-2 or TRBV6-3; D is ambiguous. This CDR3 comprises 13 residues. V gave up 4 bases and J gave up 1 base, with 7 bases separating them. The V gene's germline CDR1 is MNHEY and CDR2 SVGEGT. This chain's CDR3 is CASSSTENTEAFF. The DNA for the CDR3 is TGTGCCAGCAGTTCCACAGAGAACACTGAAGCTTTCTTT.

CDR3 loop: CASSSPLERAEQYF. The DNA of the CDR3 is TGTGCCAGCAGCTCCCCGTTGGAGCGAGCCGAGCAGTACTTC. The chain uses TRBV9 and TRBJ2-7; D is undetermined. The CDR3 spans 14 residues. Germline V gene sequence: CDR1 SGDLS, CDR2 YYNGEE. With 4 bases removed from V and 6 bases from J, the gap between germline ends came to 17 bases.

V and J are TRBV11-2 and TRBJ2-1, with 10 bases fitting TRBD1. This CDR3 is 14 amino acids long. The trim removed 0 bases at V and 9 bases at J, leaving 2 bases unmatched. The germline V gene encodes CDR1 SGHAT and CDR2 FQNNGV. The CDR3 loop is CASSLEWDRGEQFF. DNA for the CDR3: TGTGCCAGCAGCTTAGAGTGGGACAGGGGTGAGCAGTTCTTC.

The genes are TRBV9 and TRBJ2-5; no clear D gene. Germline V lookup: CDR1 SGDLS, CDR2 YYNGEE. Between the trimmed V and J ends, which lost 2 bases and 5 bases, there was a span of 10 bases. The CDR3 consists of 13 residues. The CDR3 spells CASSVSSGETQYF. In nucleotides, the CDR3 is TGTGCCAGCAGCGTTTCTAGTGGGGAGACCCAGTACTTC. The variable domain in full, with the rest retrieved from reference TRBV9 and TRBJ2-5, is DSGVTQTPKHLITATGQRVTLRCSPRSGDLSVYWYQQSLDQGLQFLIQYYNGEERAKGNILERFSAQQFPDLHSELNLSSLELGDSALYFCASSVSSGETQYFGPGTRLLVL.

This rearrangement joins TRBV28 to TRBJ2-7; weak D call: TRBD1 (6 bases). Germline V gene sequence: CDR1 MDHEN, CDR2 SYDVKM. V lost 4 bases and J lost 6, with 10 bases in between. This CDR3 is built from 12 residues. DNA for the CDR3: TGTGCCAGCAGTTCTGGACAGATCGAGCAGTACTTC. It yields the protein CASSSGQIEQYF.

This chain's CDR3 is CASSVPTSGGDTDTQYF. The CDR3 coding sequence is TGTGCCAGCAGCGTACCGACTAGCGGGGGGGACACAGATACGCAGTATTTT. The genes are TRBV9 and TRBJ2-3; 14 nucleotides agree with TRBD2. Germline V gene sequence: CDR1 SGDLS, CDR2 YYNGEE. Losses at the gene ends were 1 base for V and 2 bases for J; bases not matched to a gene: 3. CDR3 length equals 17 residues.

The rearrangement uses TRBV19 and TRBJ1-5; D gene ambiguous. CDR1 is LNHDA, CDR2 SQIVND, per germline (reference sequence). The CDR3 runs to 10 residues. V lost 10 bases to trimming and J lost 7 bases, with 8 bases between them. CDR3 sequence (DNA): TGTGCCATCGGAGGGCAGCCCCAGCATTTT. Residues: CAIGGQPQHF.

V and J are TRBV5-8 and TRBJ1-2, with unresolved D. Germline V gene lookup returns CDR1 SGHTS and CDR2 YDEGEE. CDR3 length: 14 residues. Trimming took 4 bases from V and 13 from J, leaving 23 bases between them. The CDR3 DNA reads TGTGCCAGCAGCCTCCTTAATCTGGACGAAGTCTGCACCTTC. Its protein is CASSLLNLDEVCTF.

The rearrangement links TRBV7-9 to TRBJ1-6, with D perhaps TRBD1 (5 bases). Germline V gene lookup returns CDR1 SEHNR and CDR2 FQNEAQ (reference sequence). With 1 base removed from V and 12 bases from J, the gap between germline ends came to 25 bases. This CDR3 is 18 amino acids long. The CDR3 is CASSLEGSGTGNNKPLHF. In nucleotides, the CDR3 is TGTGCCAGCAGCTTAGAGGGTTCCGGGACGGGCAACAACAAACCCCTCCACTTT. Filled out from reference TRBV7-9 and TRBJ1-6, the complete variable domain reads DTGVSQNPRHKITKRGQNVTFRCDPISEHNRLYWYRQTLGQGPEFLTYFQNEAQLEKSRLLSDRFSAERPKGSFSTLEIQRTEQGDSAMYLCASSLEGSGTGNNKPLHFGNGTRLTVT.

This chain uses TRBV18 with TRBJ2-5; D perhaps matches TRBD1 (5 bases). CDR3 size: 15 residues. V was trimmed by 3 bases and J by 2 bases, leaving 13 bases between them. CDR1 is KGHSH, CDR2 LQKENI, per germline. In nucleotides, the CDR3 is TGTGCCAGCTCACCCATTGGCAGGGCGCAAGAGACCCAGTACTTC. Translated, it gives CASSPIGRAQETQYF.

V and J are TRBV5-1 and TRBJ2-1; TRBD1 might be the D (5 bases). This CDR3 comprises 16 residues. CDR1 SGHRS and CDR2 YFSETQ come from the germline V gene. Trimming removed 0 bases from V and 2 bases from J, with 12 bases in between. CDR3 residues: CASSLGRDTPYNEQFF. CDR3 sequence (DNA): TGCGCCAGCAGCTTGGGCAGGGATACACCCTACAATGAGCAGTTCTTC.

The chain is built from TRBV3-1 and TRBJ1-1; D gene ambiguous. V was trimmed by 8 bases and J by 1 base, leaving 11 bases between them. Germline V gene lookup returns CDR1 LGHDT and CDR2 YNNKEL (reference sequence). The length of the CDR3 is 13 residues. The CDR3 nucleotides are TGTGCCAGCGGGAAAGACGCGAACACTGAAGCTTTCTTT. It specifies CASGKDANTEAFF.

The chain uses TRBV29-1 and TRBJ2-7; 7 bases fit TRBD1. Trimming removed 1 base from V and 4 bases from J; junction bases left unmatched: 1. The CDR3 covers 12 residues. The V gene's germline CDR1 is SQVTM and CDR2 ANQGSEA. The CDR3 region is CSVEGQGYEQYF. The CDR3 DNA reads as TGCAGCGTTGAAGGACAGGGTTACGAGCAGTACTTC.

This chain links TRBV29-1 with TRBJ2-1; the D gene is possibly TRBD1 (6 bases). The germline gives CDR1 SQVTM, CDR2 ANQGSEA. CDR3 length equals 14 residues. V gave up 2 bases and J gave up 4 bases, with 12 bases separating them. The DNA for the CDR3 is TGCAGCGTTGAACCCAGGGGTAGATACAATGAGCAGTTCTTC. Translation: CSVEPRGRYNEQFF.

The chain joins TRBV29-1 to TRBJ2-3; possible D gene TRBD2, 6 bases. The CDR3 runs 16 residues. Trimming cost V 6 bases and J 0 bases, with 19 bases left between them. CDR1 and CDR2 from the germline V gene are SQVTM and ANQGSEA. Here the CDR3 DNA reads TGCAGCGTGGAGGGCAGACAGACCCTCAGCACAGATACGCAGTATTTT. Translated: CSVEGRQTLSTDTQYF.

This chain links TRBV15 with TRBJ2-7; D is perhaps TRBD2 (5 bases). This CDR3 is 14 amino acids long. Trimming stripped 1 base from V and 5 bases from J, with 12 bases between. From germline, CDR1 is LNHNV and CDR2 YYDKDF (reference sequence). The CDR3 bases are TGTGCCACCAGCAGAGGCCCGGAGGACCACGAGCAGTACTTC. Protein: CATSRGPEDHEQYF. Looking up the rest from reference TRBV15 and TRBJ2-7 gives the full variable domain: DAMVIQNPRYQVTQFGKPVTLSCSQTLNHNVMYWYQQKSSQAPKLLFHYYDKDFNNEADTPDNFQSRRPNTSFCFLDIRSPGLGDTAMYLCATSRGPEDHEQYFGPGTRLTVT.

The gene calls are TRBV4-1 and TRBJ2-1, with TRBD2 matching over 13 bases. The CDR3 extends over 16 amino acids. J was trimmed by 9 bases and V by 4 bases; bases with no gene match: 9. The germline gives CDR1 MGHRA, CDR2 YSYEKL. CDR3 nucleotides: TGCGCCAGCAGCCTTAGAACTAGCGGGGGGGCGGGTGAGCAGTTCTTC. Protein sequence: CASSLRTSGGAGEQFF.